This section outlines one T cell receptor (beta chain) sequence together with its context. Only in-frame clones appear in the TCRdb table, and some are missing; sequencing was by immunoSEQ multiplex PCR. The data contain roughly 28,000 clones, 90% to 95% of them singletons. The sample comes from a study of T cell changes during pregnancy in multiple sclerosis. Germline loops: CDR1 SGHTA, CDR2 FQGNSA. Trimming removed 5 bases from V and 0 bases from J, with 8 bases in between. The CDR3 is made up of 14 amino acids. The sample here was CD8+ T cells from peripheral blood mononuclear cells, taken before pregnancy. The clonotype was recovered from a female donor with multiple sclerosis, enrolled in a pregnancy study. The J gene is TRBJ2-1, the V gene TRBV7-2; D gene unclear. In DNA form, the CDR3 reads TGTGCCAGCAGCCCCCCGAGCTCCTACAATGAGCAGTTCTTC. Its translation: CASSPPSSYNEQFF.